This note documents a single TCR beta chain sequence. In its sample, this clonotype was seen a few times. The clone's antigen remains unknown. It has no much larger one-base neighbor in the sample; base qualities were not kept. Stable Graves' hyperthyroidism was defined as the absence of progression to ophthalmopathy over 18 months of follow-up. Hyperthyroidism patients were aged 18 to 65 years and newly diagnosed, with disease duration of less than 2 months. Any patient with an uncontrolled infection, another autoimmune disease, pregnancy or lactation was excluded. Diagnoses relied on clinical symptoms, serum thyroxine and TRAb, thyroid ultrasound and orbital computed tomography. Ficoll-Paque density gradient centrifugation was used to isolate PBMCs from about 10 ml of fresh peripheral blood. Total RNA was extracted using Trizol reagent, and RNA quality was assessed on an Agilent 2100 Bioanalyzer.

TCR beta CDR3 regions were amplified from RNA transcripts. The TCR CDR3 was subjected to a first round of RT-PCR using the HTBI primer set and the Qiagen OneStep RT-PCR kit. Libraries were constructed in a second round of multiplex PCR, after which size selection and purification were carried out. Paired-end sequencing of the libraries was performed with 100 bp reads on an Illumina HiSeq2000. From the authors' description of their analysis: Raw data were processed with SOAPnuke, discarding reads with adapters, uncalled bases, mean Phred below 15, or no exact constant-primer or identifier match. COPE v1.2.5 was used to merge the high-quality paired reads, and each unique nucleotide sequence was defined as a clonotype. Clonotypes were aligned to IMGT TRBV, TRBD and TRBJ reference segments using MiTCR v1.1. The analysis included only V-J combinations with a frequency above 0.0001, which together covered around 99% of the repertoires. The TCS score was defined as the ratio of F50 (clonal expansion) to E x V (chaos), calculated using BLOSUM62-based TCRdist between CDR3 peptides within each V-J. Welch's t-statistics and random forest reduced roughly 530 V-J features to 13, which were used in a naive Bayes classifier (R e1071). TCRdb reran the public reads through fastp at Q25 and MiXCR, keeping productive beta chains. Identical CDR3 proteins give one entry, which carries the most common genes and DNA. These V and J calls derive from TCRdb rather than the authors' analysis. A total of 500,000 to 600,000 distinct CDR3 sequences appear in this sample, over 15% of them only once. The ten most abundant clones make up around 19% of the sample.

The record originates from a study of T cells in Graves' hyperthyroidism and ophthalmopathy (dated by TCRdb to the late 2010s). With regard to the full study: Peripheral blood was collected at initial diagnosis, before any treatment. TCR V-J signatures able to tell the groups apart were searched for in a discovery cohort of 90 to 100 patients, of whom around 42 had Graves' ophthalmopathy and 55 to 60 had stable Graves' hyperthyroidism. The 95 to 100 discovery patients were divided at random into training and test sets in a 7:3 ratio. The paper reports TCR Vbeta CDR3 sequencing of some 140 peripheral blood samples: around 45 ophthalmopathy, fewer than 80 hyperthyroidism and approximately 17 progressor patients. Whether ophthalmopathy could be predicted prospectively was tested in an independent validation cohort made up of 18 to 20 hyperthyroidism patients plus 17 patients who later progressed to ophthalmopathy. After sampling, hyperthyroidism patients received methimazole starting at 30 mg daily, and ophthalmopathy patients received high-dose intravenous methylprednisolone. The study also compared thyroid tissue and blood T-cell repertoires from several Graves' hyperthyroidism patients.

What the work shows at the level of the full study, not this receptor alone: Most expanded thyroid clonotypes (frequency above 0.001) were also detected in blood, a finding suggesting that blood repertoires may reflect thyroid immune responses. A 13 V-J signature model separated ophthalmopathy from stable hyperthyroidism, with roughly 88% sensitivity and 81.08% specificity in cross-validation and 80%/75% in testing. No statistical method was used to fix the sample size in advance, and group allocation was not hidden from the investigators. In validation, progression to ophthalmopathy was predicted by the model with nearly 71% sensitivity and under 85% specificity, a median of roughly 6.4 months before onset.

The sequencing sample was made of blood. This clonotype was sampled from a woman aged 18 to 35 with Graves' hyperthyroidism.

The nucleotide sequence reads TGTGCCAGCAGCGCTGACGGATTACACACAGATACGCAGTATTTT. Translated, this gives CASSADGLHTDTQYF. This receptor chain uses TRBV9 and TRBJ2-3; the D segment cannot be called with confidence. Counted from cysteine to phenylalanine, this CDR3 has 15 amino acids. CDR3 DNA only is kept here, 45 bases in frame from base 1. CDR1 and CDR2 are read off the germline V gene as SGDLS and YYNGEE. V drops 3 bases and J drops 2 bases, leaving 13 bases in between.